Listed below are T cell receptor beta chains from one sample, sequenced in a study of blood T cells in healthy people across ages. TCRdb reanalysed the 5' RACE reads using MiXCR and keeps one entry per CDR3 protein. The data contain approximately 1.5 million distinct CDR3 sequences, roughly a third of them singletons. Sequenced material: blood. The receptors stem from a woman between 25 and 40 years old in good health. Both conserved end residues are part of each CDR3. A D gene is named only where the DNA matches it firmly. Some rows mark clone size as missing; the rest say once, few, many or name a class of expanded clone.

CAIRESGTGGELFF,TGTGCCATCAGAGAAAGCGGGACGGGCGGGGAGCTGTTTTTT,TRBV10-3,.,TRBD2,TRBJ2-2
CSARGASATDTQYF,TGCAGTGCTAGAGGGGCTAGCGCCACAGATACGCAGTATTTT,TRBV20-1,.,.,TRBJ2-3
CASSLEAITPNYGYTF,TGCGCCAGCAGCTTGGAGGCCATCACGCCCAACTATGGCTACACCTTC,TRBV5-1,few,.,TRBJ1-2
CASSPRGQEGTQYF,TGTGCCAGCAGTCCCCGGGGACAGGAGGGGACCCAGTACTTC,TRBV12-3/TRBV12-4,.,TRBD1,TRBJ2-5
CASSLDRQQFF,TGTGCCAGCAGCTTAGACAGGCAGCAGTTCTTC,TRBV7-9,.,.,TRBJ2-1
CASSSRFLPSERGGETQYF,TGTGCCAGCAGCTCCCGTTTCCTCCCGTCTGAGCGGGGTGGGGAGACCCAGTACTTC,TRBV7-8,.,TRBD2,TRBJ2-5
CSASVRATRAEAFF,TGCAGTGCTAGCGTACGCGCCACCCGGGCTGAAGCTTTCTTT,TRBV20-1,.,.,TRBJ1-1
CASSEQSTGELFF,TGTGCCAGCAGTGAGCAGTCCACCGGGGAGCTGTTTTTT,TRBV2,.,.,TRBJ2-2
CASSLQGQGSGSPLHF,TGCGCCAGCAGCTTACAGGGACAAGGTTCAGGTTCACCCCTCCACTTT,TRBV5-1,.,.,TRBJ1-6
CASSLNGAAYGYTF,TGCGCCAGCAGCCTTAACGGGGCGGCGTATGGCTACACCTTC,TRBV5-1,.,.,TRBJ1-2
CASTTVVTDTQYF,TGTGCCAGCACTACAGTGGTCACAGATACGCAGTATTTT,TRBV27,few,.,TRBJ2-3
CASSPRTGAAYEQYF,TGCGCCAGCAGCCCAAGGACAGGGGCGGCCTACGAGCAGTACTTC,TRBV5-1,.,TRBD1,TRBJ2-7
CASRNDRGGYTF,TGTGCCAGCAGGAATGACAGGGGAGGCTACACCTTC,TRBV27,.,TRBD1,TRBJ1-2
CASSSGTVANNEQFF,TGCGCCAGCAGCTCCGGGACAGTAGCGAACAATGAGCAGTTCTTC,TRBV9,few,TRBD1,TRBJ2-1
CASSSEGGDTGELFF,TGTGCCAGCAGTTCCGAGGGGGGAGACACCGGGGAGCTGTTTTTT,TRBV2,few,.,TRBJ2-2
CASSERDRVILETQYF,TGTGCCAGCAGTGAAAGGGACAGGGTGATTCTAGAGACCCAGTACTTC,TRBV6-1,.,TRBD1,TRBJ2-5
CASSLSRITYEQYF,TGTGCCAGCAGTTTAAGTAGAATTACCTACGAGCAGTACTTC,TRBV27,.,.,TRBJ2-7
CASSAQGYIQYF,TGTGCCAGCAGCGCACAGGGCTACATTCAGTACTTC,TRBV9,few,.,TRBJ2-4
CASSEGGDQPQHF,TGTGCCAGCAGTGAAGGGGGGGATCAGCCCCAGCATTTT,TRBV2,.,.,TRBJ1-5
CASSLAGQRSQETQYF,TGTGCCAGCAGCTTAGCGGGACAGAGGTCCCAAGAGACCCAGTACTTC,TRBV7-9,once,TRBD1,TRBJ2-5
CSARDMRATFYNSPLHF,TGCAGTGCTAGAGATATGCGGGCAACCTTCTATAATTCACCCCTCCACTTT,TRBV20-1,many,.,TRBJ1-6
CASSYTSGYNEQFF,TGTGCCAGCAGTTACACTAGCGGCTACAATGAGCAGTTCTTC,TRBV6-2/TRBV6-3,few,TRBD2,TRBJ2-1
CASSQVLLGGTEAFF,TGCGCCAGCAGCCAAGTCCTGTTGGGTGGTACTGAAGCTTTCTTT,TRBV4-3,once,.,TRBJ1-1
CASKEGHEQFF,TGTGCCAGCAAGGAGGGGCATGAGCAGTTCTTC,TRBV12-3/TRBV12-4,few,.,TRBJ2-1
CSVAQGADTQYF,TGCAGCGTTGCGCAGGGGGCAGATACGCAGTATTTT,TRBV29-1,many,TRBD1,TRBJ2-3
CASSERGESYEQYF,TGTGCCAGCAGCGAGCGGGGGGAATCTTACGAGCAGTACTTC,TRBV9,.,TRBD2,TRBJ2-7
CASCADSITDTQYF,TGTGCCAGCTGTGCGGACAGCATCACAGATACGCAGTATTTT,TRBV6-2/TRBV6-3,.,.,TRBJ2-3
CASSFAGQPNQPQHF,TGTGCCAGCAGCTTTGCAGGCCAGCCGAATCAGCCCCAGCATTTT,TRBV5-6,.,.,TRBJ1-5
CSAKSNGNTIYF,TGCAGCGCCAAAAGTAATGGAAACACCATATATTTT,TRBV29-1,few,.,TRBJ1-3
CASSELRASGINEQFF,TGTGCCAGCAGTGAATTAAGGGCTAGCGGGATAAATGAGCAGTTCTTC,TRBV2,.,TRBD2,TRBJ2-1
CASSSRLAGGFGNEQFF,TGTGCCAGCAGTTCCAGACTAGCGGGGGGGTTCGGCAATGAGCAGTTCTTC,TRBV12-3/TRBV12-4,.,TRBD2,TRBJ2-1
CASSRRQQETQYF,TGTGCCAGCAGCCGACGACAGCAAGAGACCCAGTACTTC,TRBV7-9,few,.,TRBJ2-5
CSATGTAGEKLFF,TGCAGTGCTACCGGGACAGCGGGAGAAAAACTGTTTTTT,TRBV20-1,.,TRBD1,TRBJ1-4
CASGPSPGLLAIPNYGYTF,TGTGCTAGTGGTCCTTCCCCGGGACTCCTAGCCATTCCTAACTATGGCTACACCTTC,TRBV12-5,.,.,TRBJ1-2
CASSFQYREQGVHTDTQYF,TGTGCCAGCAGCTTCCAATATCGCGAACAGGGTGTCCACACAGATACGCAGTATTTT,TRBV7-9,.,.,TRBJ2-3
CASSYADRSSGANVLTF,TGCGCCAGCAGCTACGCGGACAGGAGCTCTGGGGCCAACGTCCTGACTTTC,TRBV5-1,.,TRBD1,TRBJ2-6
CASSPEVDSYEQYF,TGTGCCAGCAGCCCCGAGGTGGACTCCTACGAGCAGTACTTC,TRBV3-1,few,.,TRBJ2-7
CASSPRDKAYEQYF,TGTGCCAGCAGCCCCCGGGACAAAGCCTACGAGCAGTACTTC,TRBV3-1,few,.,TRBJ2-7
CASGREYTEAFF,TGTGCCTCGGGGAGAGAATACACTGAAGCTTTCTTT,TRBV6-6,.,.,TRBJ1-1
CSRQGHSYEQYF,TGCAGCCGACAGGGCCACTCCTACGAGCAGTACTTC,TRBV20-1,.,TRBD1,TRBJ2-7
CSVETPGEKLFF,TGCAGCGTTGAAACCCCAGGGGAAAAACTGTTTTTT,TRBV29-1,.,.,TRBJ1-4
CSASLRTASTDTQYF,TGCAGTGCTAGCCTGAGGACTGCTAGCACAGATACGCAGTATTTT,TRBV20-1,.,.,TRBJ2-3
CASSPRFGEKLFF,TGTGCCAGCAGCCCGAGGTTTGGGGAAAAACTGTTTTTT,TRBV7-9,.,.,TRBJ1-4
CASSFGRSYQPQHF,TGTGCCAGCAGTTTTGGGCGGTCTTATCAGCCCCAGCATTTT,TRBV28,.,.,TRBJ1-5
CASSPSDRPNTEAFF,TGTGCCAGCAGCCCATCAGACAGACCGAACACTGAAGCTTTCTTT,TRBV5-5,few,.,TRBJ1-1